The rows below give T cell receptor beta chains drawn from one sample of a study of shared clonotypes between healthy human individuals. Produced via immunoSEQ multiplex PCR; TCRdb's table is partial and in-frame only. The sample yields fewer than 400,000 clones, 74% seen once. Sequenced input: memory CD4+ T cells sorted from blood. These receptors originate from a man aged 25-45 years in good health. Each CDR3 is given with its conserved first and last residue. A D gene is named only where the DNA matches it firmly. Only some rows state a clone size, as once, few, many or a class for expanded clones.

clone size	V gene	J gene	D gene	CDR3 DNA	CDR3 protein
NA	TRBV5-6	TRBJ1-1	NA	TGTGCCAGCAGCTTGGACAGTGCTGAAGCTTTCTTT	CASSLDSAEAFF
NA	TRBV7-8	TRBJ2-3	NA	TGTGCCAGCAGCTTAGAGAACGGTCTCACGCAGTATTTT	CASSLENGLTQYF
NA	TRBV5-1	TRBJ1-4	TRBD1	TGCGCCAGCAGCCCCTGGACAGGCGGTAATGAAAAACTGTTTTTT	CASSPWTGGNEKLFF
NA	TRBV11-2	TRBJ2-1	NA	TGTGCCAGCAGCGAACTACTCTTACGTCACAATGAGCAGTTCTTC	CASSELLLRHNEQFF
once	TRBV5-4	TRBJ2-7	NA	TGTGCCAGCAGCATGAACTACGAGCAGTACTTC	CASSMNYEQYF
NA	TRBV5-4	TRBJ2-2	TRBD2	TGTGCCAGCAGCTTGACTAGCGGGAGCGGGGAGCTGTTTTTT	CASSLTSGSGELFF
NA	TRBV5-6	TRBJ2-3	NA	TGTGCCAGCAGCCTTCGGACACCCGGTTTTGGTACGCAGTATTTT	CASSLRTPGFGTQYF
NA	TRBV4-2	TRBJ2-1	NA	TGTGCCAGCAGCCAAGACCCGTTCCCCAGGAATGAGCAGTTCTTC	CASSQDPFPRNEQFF
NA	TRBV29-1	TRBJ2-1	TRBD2	TGCAGCGTTGGGACTAGCGGGAGCCAATACAATGAGCAGTTCTTC	CSVGTSGSQYNEQFF
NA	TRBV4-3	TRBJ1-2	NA	TGCGCCAGCAGCCAAGCTGGGAGGCCCCATGGCTACACCTTC	CASSQAGRPHGYTF
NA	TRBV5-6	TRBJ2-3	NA	TGTGCCAGCAGCTTGGCGCCAGCGAGCACAGATACGCAGTATTTT	CASSLAPASTDTQYF
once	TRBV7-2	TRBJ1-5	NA	TGTGCCAGCAGCTTGGGAAAGAGGGGTCAGCCCCAGCATTTT	CASSLGKRGQPQHF
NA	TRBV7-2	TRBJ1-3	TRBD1	TGTGCCAGCAGCTTAGCGTCAGGGGGCACCTCAGGAAACACCATATATTTT	CASSLASGGTSGNTIYF
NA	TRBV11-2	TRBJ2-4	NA	TGTGCCAGCAGCTGGGAGCCGGGAGCCAAAAACATTCAGTACTTC	CASSWEPGAKNIQYF
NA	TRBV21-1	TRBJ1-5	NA	TGTGCCAGCAGCAGCAGGGGACCTGAAATATATAGCAATCAGCCCCAGCATTTT	CASSSRGPEIYSNQPQHF
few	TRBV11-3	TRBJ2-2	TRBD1	TGTGCCAGCAGCGTCGGACAGGGAGGCACCGGGGAGCTGTTTTTT	CASSVGQGGTGELFF
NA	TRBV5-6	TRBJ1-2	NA	TGTGCCAGCACCAACTGGGGAGGGATGACGCGTGGCTACACCTTC	CASTNWGGMTRGYTF
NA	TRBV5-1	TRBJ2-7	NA	TGCGCCAGCAGCTTGGAGGTTCTAGGGGAGCAGTACTTC	CASSLEVLGEQYF
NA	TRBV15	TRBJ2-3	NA	TGTGCCACCAGCAGAGATCACGACTCAGATACGCAGTATTTT	CATSRDHDSDTQYF
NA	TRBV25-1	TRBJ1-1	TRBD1	TGTGCCAGCACTTGGGACAGGGCGAACACTGAAGCTTTCTTT	CASTWDRANTEAFF
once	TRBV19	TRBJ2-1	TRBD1	TGTGCCAGTAGTGACCGACAGGGGATTTACAATGAGCAGTTCTTC	CASSDRQGIYNEQFF
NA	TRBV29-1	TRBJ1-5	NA	TGCAGCGTTAGGGACAACCTCAATCAGCCCCAGCATTTT	CSVRDNLNQPQHF
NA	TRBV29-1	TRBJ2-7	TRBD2	TGCAGCGTTGGGCGGACCAGCGGGAGGGGCGGCGACGAGCAGTACTTC	CSVGRTSGRGGDEQYF
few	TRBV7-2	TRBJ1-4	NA	TGTGCCAGCAGCTTAGCAGGGGCCGGGACAACTAATGAAAAACTGTTTTTT	CASSLAGAGTTNEKLFF
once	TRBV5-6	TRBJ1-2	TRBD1	TGTGCCAGCAGCGCGGGACAGGGGGCGCAGGCTAACTATGGCTACACCTTC	CASSAGQGAQANYGYTF
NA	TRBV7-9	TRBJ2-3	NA	TGTGCCAGCAGCCCCAAGGGGCCAGATACGCAGTATTTT	CASSPKGPDTQYF
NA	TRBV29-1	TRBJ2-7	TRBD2	TGCAGCGCTATCAGTACTAGCGACCGCTCCTACGAGCAGTACTTC	CSAISTSDRSYEQYF
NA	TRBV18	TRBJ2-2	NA	TGTGCCAGCTCACCACTTTCGTCACAGGCCCGCACCGGGGAGCTGTTTTTT	CASSPLSSQARTGELFF
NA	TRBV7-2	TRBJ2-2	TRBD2	TGTGCCAGCAGCTTACGCCCTAGCGGGACGACCGGGGAGCTGTTTTTT	CASSLRPSGTTGELFF
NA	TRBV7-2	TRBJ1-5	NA	TGTGCCAGCAGCTTAGAGGCGGGTGGCAATCAGCCCCAGCATTTT	CASSLEAGGNQPQHF
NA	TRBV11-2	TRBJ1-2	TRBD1	TGTGCCAGCAGCTTCGGGACAGGGGGGAACTATGGCTACACCTTC	CASSFGTGGNYGYTF
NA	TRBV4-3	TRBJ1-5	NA	TGCGCCAGCAGCCAAGGCCAGGGTCAGCCCCAGCATTTT	CASSQGQGQPQHF
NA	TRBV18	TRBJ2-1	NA	TGTGCCAGCTCACCATCGGGACAATCCTACAATGAGCAGTTCTTC	CASSPSGQSYNEQFF
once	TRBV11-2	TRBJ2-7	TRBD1	TGTGCCAGCAGGCTTACAGGGGGCCCAGACTACGAGCAGTACTTC	CASRLTGGPDYEQYF
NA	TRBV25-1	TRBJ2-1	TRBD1	TGTGCCAGCAGTGAACGCAGCAGGGACAGGGATGGGGATGAGCAGTTCTTC	CASSERSRDRDGDEQFF
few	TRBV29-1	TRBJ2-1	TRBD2	TGCAGCGTTGAAGAAGCCGTAGCGGGTCTACTTAATGAGCAGTTCTTC	CSVEEAVAGLLNEQFF
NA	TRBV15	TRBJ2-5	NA	TGTGCCACCAGCAGAGATACGCAGGGTTCGACAGAGACCCAGTACTTC	CATSRDTQGSTETQYF
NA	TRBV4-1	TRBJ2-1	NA	TGCGCCAGCAGCCAACAAAGCGCGACCTCCTACAATGAGCAGTTCTTC	CASSQQSATSYNEQFF
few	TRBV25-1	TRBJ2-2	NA	TGTGCCAGCATGGGAGCCGGGGAGCTGTTTTTT	CASMGAGELFF
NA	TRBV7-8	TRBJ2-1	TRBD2	TGTGCCAGCAGCTTTGGCGGGAGCGCCTACAATGAGCAGTTCTTC	CASSFGGSAYNEQFF
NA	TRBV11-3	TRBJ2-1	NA	TGTGCCAGCAGCAAAGCTAATTACAATGAGCAGTTCTTC	CASSKANYNEQFF
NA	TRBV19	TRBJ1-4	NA	TGTGCCAGTAGTCCCCGGACCCGGATGCCTAAACTGTTTTTT	CASSPRTRMPKLFF
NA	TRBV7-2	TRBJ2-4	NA	TGTGCCAGCAGCTTGGGAGAGGAGTACATTCAGTACTTC	CASSLGEEYIQYF
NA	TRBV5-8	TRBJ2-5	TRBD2	TGTGCCAGCAGCTTGGCCATGTGGCTAGCGGAAGTCTTAAAGACCCAGTACTTC	CASSLAMWLAEVLKTQYF
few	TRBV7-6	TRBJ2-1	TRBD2	TGTGCCAGCAGCTCCCCCTCATTTAGGACTAGCGGGAGGAATGAGCAGTTCTTC	CASSSPSFRTSGRNEQFF
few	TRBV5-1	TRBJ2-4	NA	TGCGCCAGCAGCTTGGTCGGGCGGACCCTAGCCAAAAACATTCAGTACTTC	CASSLVGRTLAKNIQYF
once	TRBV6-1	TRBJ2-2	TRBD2	TGTGCCAGCAGTGGGGGACTAGCCACCGGGGAGCTGTTTTTT	CASSGGLATGELFF
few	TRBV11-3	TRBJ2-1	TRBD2	TGTGCCAGCAGCCCCCGAGCGGGAGGAGGAGGTGAGCAGTTCTTC	CASSPRAGGGGEQFF
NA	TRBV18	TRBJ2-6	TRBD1	TGTGCCAGCTCACCAAGGGGACAGGGACGCTCTGGGGCCAACGTCCTGACTTTC	CASSPRGQGRSGANVLTF
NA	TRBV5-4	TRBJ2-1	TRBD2	TGTGCCAGCAGCTTGCGTCTAGCGGGCTTCAATGAGCAGTTCTTC	CASSLRLAGFNEQFF
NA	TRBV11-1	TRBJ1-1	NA	TGTGCCAGCAGCTCCAAGGGCACTGAAGCTTTCTTT	CASSSKGTEAFF
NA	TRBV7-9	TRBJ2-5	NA	TGTGCCAGCAGCCTCCCGTACAGGTTAGGGGAGACCCAGTACTTC	CASSLPYRLGETQYF
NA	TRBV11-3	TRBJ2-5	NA	TGTGCCAGCAGCCCTACGCCGGGACAACAAGAGACCCAGTACTTC	CASSPTPGQQETQYF
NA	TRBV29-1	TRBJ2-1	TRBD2	TGCAGCGCCGAATTGCCGCGGCTAGCGGGAGTGGGTGAGCAGTTCTTC	CSAELPRLAGVGEQFF